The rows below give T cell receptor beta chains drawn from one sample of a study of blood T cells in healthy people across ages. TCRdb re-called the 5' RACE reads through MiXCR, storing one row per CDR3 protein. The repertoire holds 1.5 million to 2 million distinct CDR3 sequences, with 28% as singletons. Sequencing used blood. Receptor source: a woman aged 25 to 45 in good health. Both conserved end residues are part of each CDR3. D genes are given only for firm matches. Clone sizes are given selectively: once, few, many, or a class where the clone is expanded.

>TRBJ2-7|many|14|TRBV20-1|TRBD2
CSAEPGLANYEQYF
TGCAGTGCTGAACCGGGACTAGCGAATTACGAGCAGTACTTC
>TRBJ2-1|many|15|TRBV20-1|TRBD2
CSASPPSGSHNEQFF
TGCAGTGCTAGCCCCCCCAGCGGGAGCCACAATGAGCAGTTCTTC
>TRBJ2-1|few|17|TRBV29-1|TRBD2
CSVENSLAGGLYNEQFF
TGCAGCGTTGAAAATTCGTTAGCGGGGGGGCTTTACAATGAGCAGTTCTTC
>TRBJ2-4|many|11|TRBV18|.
CASSSKNIQYF
TGTGCCAGCAGTTCCAAAAACATTCAGTACTTC
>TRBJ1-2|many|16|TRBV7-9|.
CASSPSEDAPNYGYTF
TGTGCCAGCAGCCCCTCCGAGGACGCGCCCAACTATGGCTACACCTTC
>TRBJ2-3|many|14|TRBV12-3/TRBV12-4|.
CASSLTGFTDTQYF
TGTGCCAGCAGTTTGACAGGATTCACAGATACGCAGTATTTT
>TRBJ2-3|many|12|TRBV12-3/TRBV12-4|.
CASGLSTDTQYF
TGTGCCAGCGGACTTTCCACAGATACGCAGTATTTT
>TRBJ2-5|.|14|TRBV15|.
CATSRILGQETQYF
TGTGCCACCAGCAGGATCCTGGGGCAAGAGACCCAGTACTTC
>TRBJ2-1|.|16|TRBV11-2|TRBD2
CASSSIQASGQETQFF
TGTGCCAGCAGTTCAATCCAGGCTAGCGGGCAAGAGACCCAGTTCTTC
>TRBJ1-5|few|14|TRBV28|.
CASSFPIFNQPQHF
TGTGCCAGCAGTTTCCCGATTTTCAATCAGCCCCAGCATTTT
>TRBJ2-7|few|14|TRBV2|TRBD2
CASSTSGRTYEQYF
TGTGCCAGCAGTACTAGCGGGAGGACCTACGAGCAGTACTTC
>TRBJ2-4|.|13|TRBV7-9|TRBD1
CASSSAPGQGMYF
TGTGCCAGCAGCTCAGCACCGGGACAGGGGATGTACTTC
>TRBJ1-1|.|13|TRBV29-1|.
CSVDWGVETEAFF
TGCAGCGTTGATTGGGGAGTGGAGACTGAAGCTTTCTTT
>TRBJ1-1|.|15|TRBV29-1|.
CSVALKMSMNTEAFF
TGCAGCGTGGCCCTAAAAATGTCAATGAACACTGAAGCTTTCTTT
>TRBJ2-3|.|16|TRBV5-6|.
CASSSRDISYTDTQYF
TGTGCCAGCAGCTCCCGGGACATATCCTACACAGATACGCAGTATTTT